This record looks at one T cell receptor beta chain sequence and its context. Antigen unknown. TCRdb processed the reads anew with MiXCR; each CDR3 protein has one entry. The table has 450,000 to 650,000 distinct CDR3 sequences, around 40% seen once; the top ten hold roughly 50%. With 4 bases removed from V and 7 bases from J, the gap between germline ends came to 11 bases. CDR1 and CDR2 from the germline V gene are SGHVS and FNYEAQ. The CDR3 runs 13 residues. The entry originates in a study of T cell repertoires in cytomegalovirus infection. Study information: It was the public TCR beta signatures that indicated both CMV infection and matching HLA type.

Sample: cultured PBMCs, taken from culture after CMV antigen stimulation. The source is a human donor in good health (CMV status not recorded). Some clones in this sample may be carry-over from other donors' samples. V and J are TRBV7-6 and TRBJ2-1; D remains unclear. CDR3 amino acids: CASSSRGANEQFF. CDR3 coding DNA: TGTGCCAGCAGCTCCCGCGGTGCAAATGAGCAGTTCTTC.